The 3 T cell receptor beta chains in this list originate from one sample, sequenced in a study of PD-1 blockade in classical Hodgkin lymphoma. Sequenced by immunoSEQ multiplex PCR; TCRdb stores in-frame clones only, minus some. The table includes about 93,000 clones, more than 80% detected once. All patients experienced relapse after autologous stem cell transplantation, and brentuximab vedotin exposure was variable. This specimen was peripheral blood mononuclear cells (PBMCs), taken before the second cycle of nivolumab. The receptors originated from a human donor with classical Hodgkin lymphoma.

J is TRBJ2-5 and V is TRBV19; TRBD1 matches at 8 bases. The germline CDR1 and CDR2 sequences are LNHDA and SQIVND (reference sequence). This CDR3 is built from 15 residues. Trimming removed 1 base from V and 5 bases from J; junction bases left unmatched: 6. The CDR3 coding sequence is TGTGCCAGTAGTATAGTAACAGGGGGAGGTGAGACCCAGTACTTC. Translation: CASSIVTGGGETQYF.

The CDR3 loop is CASSPAGGREETQYF. The CDR3 DNA reads TGTGCCAGCAGCCCCGCGGGCGGGAGGGAGGAGACCCAGTACTTC. The rearrangement links TRBV5-4 to TRBJ2-5; TRBD2 agrees at 9 bases. With 4 bases clipped from V and 5 bases from J, the junction kept 9 bases outside the gene matches. CDR3 size: 15 residues. The germline V gene has CDR1 SGHNT and CDR2 YYREEE (reference sequence).

The chain links TRBV6-6 to TRBJ2-2; D is ambiguous. In germline, CDR1 is MNHNY, CDR2 SVGAGI (reference sequence). V dropped 4 bases and J dropped 4 bases, with 10 bases sitting between them. The CDR3 contains 14 residues. DNA for the CDR3: TGTGCCAGCAGTTGGCAACGAAGCACCGGGGAGCTGTTTTTT. Its translation: CASSWQRSTGELFF.